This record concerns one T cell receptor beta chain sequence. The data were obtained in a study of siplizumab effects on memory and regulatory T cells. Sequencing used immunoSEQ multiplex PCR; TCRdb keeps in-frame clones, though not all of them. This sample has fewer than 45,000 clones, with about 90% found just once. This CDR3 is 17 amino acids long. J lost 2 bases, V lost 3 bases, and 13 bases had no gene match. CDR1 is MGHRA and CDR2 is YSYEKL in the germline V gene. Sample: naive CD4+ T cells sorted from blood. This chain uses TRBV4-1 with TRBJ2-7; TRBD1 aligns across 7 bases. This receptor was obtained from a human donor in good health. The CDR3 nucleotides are TGCGCCAGCAGCCAGCATTTCCGGGACAGCCCCCCCTACGAGCAGTACTTC. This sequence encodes CASSQHFRDSPPYEQYF.